The 3 T cell receptor beta chains listed next were all sequenced from one sample in a study of graft-versus-host responses after intestinal transplantation. The protocol was immunoSEQ multiplex PCR, while the TCRdb copy is restricted to in-frame clones and leaves out a portion. The sample gives some 86,000 clones, 75% to 95% of which show up once; under 6.5% is in the top ten. No antigen has been assigned to these receptors. The source material was unstimulated CD8+ T cells sorted from spleen or lymph node cells, sampled before intestinal transplant. The receptors originated from a human donor who received an intestinal transplant.

The V gene is TRBV4-1, the J gene TRBJ2-7; D may correspond to TRBD1 or TRBD2 (5 bases each). This CDR3 has 15 amino acids. Trimming took 0 bases from V and 0 from J, leaving 9 bases between them. CDR1 is MGHRA, CDR2 YSYEKL, per germline. The CDR3 reads CASSQDVGASYEQYF. The CDR3 DNA reads as TGCGCCAGCAGCCAAGATGTCGGGGCCTCCTACGAGCAGTACTTC.

This sequence joins TRBV6-5 and TRBJ2-1, with D possibly being TRBD2 (6 bases). V lost 0 bases to trimming and J lost 8 bases, with 14 bases between them. CDR1 and CDR2 from the germline V gene are MNHEY and SVGAGI. The CDR3 sequence is 15 residues long. The CDR3 sequence is CASSYSSPGSDEQFF. The CDR3 bases are TGTGCCAGCAGTTACTCGTCGCCCGGGAGCGATGAGCAGTTCTTC.

A single count supports this clone. The CDR3 loop is CASSYSIGTRGYEQYF. CDR3 nucleotides: TGTGCCAGCAGTTACTCGATAGGGACTAGGGGGTACGAGCAGTACTTC. The rearrangement joins TRBV6-6 to TRBJ2-7, with TRBD2 matching over 8 bases. Germline CDR1 and CDR2: MNHNY and SVGAGI (reference sequence). Losses at the gene ends were 0 bases for V and 4 bases for J; bases not matched to a gene: 8. The CDR3 is 16 residues long.